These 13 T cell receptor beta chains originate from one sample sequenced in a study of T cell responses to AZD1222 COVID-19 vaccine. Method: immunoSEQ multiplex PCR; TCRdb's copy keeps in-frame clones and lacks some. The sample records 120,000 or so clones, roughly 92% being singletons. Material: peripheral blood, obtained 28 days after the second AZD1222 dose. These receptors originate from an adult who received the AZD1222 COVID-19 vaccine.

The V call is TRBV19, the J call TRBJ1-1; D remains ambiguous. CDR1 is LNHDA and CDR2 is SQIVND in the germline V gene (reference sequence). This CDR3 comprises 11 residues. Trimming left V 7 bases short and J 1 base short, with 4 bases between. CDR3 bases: TGTGCCAGTAACCAGAACACTGAAGCTTTCTTT. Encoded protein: CASNQNTEAFF.

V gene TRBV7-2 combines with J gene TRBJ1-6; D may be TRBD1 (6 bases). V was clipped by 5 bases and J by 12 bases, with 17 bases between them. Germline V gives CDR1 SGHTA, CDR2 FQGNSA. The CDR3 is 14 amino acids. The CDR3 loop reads CASSGYRDSGPLHF. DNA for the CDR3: TGTGCCAGCAGCGGTTACAGGGACTCGGGACCCCTCCACTTT.

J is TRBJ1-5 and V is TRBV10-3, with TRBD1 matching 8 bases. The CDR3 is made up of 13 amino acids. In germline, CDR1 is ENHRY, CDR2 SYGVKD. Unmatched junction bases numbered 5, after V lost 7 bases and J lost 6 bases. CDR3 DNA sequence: TGTGCCATCACCCCCACAGGGGGTCAGCCCCAGCATTTT. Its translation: CAITPTGGQPQHF.

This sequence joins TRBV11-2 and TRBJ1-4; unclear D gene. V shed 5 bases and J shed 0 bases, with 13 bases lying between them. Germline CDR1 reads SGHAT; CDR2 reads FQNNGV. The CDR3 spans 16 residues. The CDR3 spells CASSARVLATNEKLFF. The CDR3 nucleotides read TGTGCCAGCAGCGCTAGAGTACTTGCAACTAATGAAAAACTGTTTTTT. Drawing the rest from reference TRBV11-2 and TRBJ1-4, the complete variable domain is EAGVAQSPRYKIIEKRQSVAFWCNPISGHATLYWYQQILGQGPKLLIQFQNNGVVDDSQLPKDRFSAERLKGVDSTLKIQPAKLEDSAVYLCASSARVLATNEKLFFGSGTQLSVL.

CDR3 sequence reads: CASSVDRGGLNEKLFF. The CDR3 nucleotides are TGTGCCAGCAGCGTAGACAGGGGTGGCCTTAATGAAAAACTGTTTTTT. This chain links TRBV9 with TRBJ1-4; 7 bases match TRBD1. Germline V gives CDR1 SGDLS, CDR2 YYNGEE. The V segment lost 0 bases and the J segment 4 bases; nucleotides outside the gene matches: 6. CDR3 length: 16 amino acids. The full variable domain, rest sourced from reference TRBV9 and TRBJ1-4, is DSGVTQTPKHLITATGQRVTLRCSPRSGDLSVYWYQQSLDQGLQFLIQYYNGEERAKGNILERFSAQQFPDLHSELNLSSLELGDSALYFCASSVDRGGLNEKLFFGSGTQLSVL.

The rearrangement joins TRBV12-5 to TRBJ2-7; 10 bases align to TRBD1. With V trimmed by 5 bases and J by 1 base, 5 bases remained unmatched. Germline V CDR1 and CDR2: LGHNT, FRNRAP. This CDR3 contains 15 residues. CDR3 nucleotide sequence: TGTGCTAGTGGTCCTAGGACAGGGGGTTCCTACGAGCAGTACTTC. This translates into CASGPRTGGSYEQYF.

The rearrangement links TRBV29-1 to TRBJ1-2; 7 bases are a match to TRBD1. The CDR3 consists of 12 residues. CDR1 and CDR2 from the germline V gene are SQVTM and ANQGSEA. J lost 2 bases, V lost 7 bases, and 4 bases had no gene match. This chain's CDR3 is CSAPGQNYGYTF. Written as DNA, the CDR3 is TGCAGCGCGCCGGGACAGAACTATGGCTACACCTTC. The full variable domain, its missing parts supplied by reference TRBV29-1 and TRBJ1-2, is SAVISQKPSRDICQRGTSLTIQCQVDSQVTMMFWYRQQPGQSLTLIATANQGSEATYESGFVIDKFPISRPNLTFSTLTVSNMSPEDSSIYLCSAPGQNYGYTFGSGTRLTVV.

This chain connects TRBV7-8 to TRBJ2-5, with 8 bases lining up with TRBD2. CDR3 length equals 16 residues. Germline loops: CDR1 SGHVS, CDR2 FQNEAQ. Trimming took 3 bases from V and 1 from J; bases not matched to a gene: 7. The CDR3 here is CASSFIKRGTQETQYF. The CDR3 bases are TGTGCCAGCAGCTTTATTAAGCGGGGGACCCAAGAGACCCAGTACTTC. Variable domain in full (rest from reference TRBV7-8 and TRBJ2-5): GAGVSQSPRYKVAKRGQDVALRCDPISGHVSLFWYQQALGQGPEFLTYFQNEAQLDKSGLPSDRFFAERPEGSVSTLKIQRTQQEDSAVYLCASSFIKRGTQETQYFGPGTRLLVL.

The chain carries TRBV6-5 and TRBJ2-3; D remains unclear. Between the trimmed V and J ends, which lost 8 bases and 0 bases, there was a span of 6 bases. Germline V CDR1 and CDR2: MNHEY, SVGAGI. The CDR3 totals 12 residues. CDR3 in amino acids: CASGLSTDTQYF. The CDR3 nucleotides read TGTGCCAGCGGTTTAAGCACAGATACGCAGTATTTT.

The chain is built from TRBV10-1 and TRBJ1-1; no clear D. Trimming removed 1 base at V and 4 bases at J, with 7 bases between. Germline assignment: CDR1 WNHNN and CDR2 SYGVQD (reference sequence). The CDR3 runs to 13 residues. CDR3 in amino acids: CASSEYAGTEAFF. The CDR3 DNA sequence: TGCGCCAGCAGTGAGTACGCGGGCACTGAAGCTTTCTTT.

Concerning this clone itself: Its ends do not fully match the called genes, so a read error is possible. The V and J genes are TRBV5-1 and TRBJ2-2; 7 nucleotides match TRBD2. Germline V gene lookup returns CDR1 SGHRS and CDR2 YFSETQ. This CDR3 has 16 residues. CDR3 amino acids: CASSPPGGVNAGELFF. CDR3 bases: TGCGCCAGCAGCCCGCCTGGGGGGGTGAACGCCGGGGAGCTGTTTTTT. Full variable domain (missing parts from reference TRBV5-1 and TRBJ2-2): KAGVTQTPRYLIKTRGQQVTLSCSPISGHRSVSWYQQTPGQGLQFLFEYFSETQRNKGNFPGRFSGRQFSNSRSEMNVSTLELGDSALYLCASSPPGGVNAGELFFGEGSRLTVL.

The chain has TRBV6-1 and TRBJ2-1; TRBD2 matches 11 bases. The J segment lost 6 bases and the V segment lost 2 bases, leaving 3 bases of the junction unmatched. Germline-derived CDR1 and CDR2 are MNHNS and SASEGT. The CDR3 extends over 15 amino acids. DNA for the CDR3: TGTGCCAGCAGTGAAAGTCTAGCGGGGGGCAATGAGCAGTTCTTC. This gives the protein CASSESLAGGNEQFF.

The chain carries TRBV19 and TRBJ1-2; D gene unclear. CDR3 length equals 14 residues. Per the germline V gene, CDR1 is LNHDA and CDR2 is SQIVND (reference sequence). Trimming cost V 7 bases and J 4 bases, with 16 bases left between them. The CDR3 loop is CASNPDRRGYGYTF. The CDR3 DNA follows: TGTGCCAGTAACCCGGACCGGCGGGGCTATGGCTACACCTTC. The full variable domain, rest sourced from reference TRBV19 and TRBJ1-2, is DGGITQSPKYLFRKEGQNVTLSCEQNLNHDAMYWYRQDPGQGLRLIYYSQIVNDFQKGDIAEGYSVSREKKESFPLTVTSAQKNPTAFYLCASNPDRRGYGYTFGSGTRLTVV.